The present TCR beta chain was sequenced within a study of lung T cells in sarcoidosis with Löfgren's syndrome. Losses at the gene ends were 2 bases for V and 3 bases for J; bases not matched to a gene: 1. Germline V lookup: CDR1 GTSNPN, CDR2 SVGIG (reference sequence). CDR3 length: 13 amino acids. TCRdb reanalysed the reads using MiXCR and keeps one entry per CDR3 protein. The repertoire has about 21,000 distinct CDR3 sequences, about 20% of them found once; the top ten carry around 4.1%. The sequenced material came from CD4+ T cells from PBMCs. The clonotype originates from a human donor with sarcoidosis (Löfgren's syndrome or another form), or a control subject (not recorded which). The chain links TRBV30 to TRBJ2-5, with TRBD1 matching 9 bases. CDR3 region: CAWSRDREETQYF. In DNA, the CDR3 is TGTGCCTGGAGTAGGGACAGGGAAGAGACCCAGTACTTC.